This TCR beta chain was sequenced for a study of blood T cell repertoires in COVID-19. Study context: From T cells, B-cell-depleted T cells, or PBMCs came the material, which was cDNA or gDNA.

Original handling: It was from reference gene primer amplification that nucleated cell counts were estimated. Assay used: immunoSEQ multiplex PCR; TCRdb lists only in-frame clones, some missing. That table gives V, J and clone size, and the DNA gave D and trimming. The profile shows some 430,000 clones, about nine tenths of them singletons. Participants, about 18 to 90 years old, spanned around 25 US areas. Sequencing input: PBMCs or T cells enriched from blood (not recorded which). This TCR was sampled from a man aged 18 to 35 who had recovered from COVID-19.

The CDR3 is CASSRPGGIGEAFF. The CDR3, as DNA: TGTGCCAGCAGCCGACCTGGGGGGATCGGTGAAGCTTTCTTT. The chain links TRBV28 to TRBJ1-1; D is possibly TRBD1 (5 bases). V was clipped by 6 bases and J by 7 bases, with 18 bases between them. The CDR3 has 14 amino acids. Germline loops: CDR1 MDHEN, CDR2 SYDVKM. Full variable domain (outside the CDR3, taken from reference TRBV28 and TRBJ1-1): DVKVTQSSRYLVKRTGEKVFLECVQDMDHENMFWYRQDPGLGLRLIYFSYDVKMKEKGDIPEGYSVSREKKERFSLILESASTNQTSMYLCASSRPGGIGEAFFGQGTRLTVV.